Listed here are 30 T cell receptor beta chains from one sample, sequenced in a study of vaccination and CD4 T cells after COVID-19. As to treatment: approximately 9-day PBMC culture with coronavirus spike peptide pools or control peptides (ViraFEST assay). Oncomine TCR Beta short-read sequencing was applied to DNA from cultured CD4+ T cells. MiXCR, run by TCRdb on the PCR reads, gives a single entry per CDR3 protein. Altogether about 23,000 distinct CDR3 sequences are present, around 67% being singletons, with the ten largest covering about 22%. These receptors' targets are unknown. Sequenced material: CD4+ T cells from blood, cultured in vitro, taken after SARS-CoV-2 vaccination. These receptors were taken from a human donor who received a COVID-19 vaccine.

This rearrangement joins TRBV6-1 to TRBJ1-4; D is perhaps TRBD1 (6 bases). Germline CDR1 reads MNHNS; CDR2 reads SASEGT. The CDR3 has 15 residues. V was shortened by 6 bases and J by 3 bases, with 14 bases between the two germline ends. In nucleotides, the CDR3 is TGTGCCAGCAGCCTTAACAGGGCGGCTAATGAAAAACTGTTTTTT. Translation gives CASSLNRAANEKLFF.

CDR3 DNA: TGTGCCAGTAGTACCGACAGGGTTTCCAATGAGCAGTTCTTC. Amino acid sequence: CASSTDRVSNEQFF. The chain combines TRBV19 with TRBJ2-1; TRBD1 matches 7 bases. Germline V gene lookup returns CDR1 LNHDA and CDR2 SQIVND (reference sequence). With V trimmed by 4 bases and J by 6 bases, 6 bases remained unmatched. The CDR3 totals 14 residues.

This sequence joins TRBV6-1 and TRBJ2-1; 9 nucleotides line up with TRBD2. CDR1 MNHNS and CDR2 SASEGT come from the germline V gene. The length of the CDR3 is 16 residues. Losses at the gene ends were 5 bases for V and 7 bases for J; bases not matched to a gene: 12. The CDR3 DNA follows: TGTGCCAGCAGTAAGCCGACTGGCGGGGGGGCAAATGAGCAGTTCTTC. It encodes CASSKPTGGGANEQFF.

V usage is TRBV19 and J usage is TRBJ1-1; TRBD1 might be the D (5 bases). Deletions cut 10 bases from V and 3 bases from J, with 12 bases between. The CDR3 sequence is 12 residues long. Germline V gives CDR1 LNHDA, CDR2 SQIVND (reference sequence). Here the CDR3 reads CATRKGDTEAFF. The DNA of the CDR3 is TGTGCCACCAGAAAAGGGGACACTGAAGCTTTCTTT.

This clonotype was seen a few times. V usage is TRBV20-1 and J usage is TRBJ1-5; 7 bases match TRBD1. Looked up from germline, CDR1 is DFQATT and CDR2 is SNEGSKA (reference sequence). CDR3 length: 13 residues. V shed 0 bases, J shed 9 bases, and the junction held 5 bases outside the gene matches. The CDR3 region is CSARDRGYRPQHF. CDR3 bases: TGCAGTGCTAGAGACAGGGGGTATCGGCCCCAGCATTTT.

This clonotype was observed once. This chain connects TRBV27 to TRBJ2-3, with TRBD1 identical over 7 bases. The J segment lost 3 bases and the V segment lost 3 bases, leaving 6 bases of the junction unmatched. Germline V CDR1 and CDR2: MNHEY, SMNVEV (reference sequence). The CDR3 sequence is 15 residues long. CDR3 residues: CASSFRQGRTDTQYF. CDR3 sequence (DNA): TGTGCCAGCAGTTTTCGACAGGGACGAACAGATACGCAGTATTTT.

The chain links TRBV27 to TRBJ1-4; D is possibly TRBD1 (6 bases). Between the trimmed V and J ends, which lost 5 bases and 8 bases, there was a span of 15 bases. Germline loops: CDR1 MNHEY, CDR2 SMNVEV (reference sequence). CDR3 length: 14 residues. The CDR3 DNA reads TGTGCCAGCAGTAGGGGCAGGGGCCGCGAAAAACTGTTTTTT. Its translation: CASSRGRGREKLFF.

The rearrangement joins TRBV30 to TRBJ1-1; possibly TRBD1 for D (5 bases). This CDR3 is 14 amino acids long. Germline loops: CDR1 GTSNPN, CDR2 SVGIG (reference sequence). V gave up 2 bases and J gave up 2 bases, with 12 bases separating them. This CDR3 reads CAWSLGPPNTEAFF. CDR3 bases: TGTGCCTGGAGTTTGGGACCGCCAAACACTGAAGCTTTCTTT.

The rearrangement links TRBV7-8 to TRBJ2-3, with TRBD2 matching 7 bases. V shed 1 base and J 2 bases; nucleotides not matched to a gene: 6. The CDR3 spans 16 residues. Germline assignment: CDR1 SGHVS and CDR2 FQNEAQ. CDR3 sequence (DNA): TGTGCCAGCAGCTTAGTGTCGGGGGGTCACACAGATACGCAGTATTTT. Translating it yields CASSLVSGGHTDTQYF.

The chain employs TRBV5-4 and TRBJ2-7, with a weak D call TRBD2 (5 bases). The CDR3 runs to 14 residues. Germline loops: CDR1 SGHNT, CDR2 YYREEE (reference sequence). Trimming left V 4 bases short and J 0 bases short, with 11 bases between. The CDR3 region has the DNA TGTGCCAGCAGCCGGGCCGGGGACTCCTACGAGCAGTACTTC. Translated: CASSRAGDSYEQYF.

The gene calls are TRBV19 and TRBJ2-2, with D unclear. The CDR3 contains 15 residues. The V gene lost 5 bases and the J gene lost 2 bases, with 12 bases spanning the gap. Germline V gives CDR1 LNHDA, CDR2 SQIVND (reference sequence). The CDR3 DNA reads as TGTGCCAGTAGTCATCTGGGCAGCAACACCGGGGAGCTGTTTTTT. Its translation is CASSHLGSNTGELFF.

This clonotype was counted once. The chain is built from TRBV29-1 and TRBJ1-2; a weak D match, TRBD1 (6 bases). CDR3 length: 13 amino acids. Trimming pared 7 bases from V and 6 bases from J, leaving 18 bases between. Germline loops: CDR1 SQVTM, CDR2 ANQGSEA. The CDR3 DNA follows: TGCAGCGCTTCTACCCTGGGGGCTAATGGCTACACCTTC. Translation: CSASTLGANGYTF.

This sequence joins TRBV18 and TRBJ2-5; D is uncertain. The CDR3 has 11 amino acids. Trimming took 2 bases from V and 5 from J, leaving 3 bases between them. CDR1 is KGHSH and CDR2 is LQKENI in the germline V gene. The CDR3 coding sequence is TGTGCCAGCTCACCAGATGAGACCCAGTACTTC. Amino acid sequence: CASSPDETQYF.

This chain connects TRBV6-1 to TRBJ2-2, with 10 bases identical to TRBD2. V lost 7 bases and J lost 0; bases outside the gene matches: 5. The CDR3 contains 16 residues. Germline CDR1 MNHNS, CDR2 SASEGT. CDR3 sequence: CASNAGLAANTGELFF. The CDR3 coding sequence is TGTGCCAGCAATGCCGGACTAGCGGCGAACACCGGGGAGCTGTTTTTT.

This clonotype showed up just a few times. The CDR3 here is CASSEGGGHTQYF. The CDR3 DNA reads as TGCGCCAGCAGTGAGGGGGGGGGCCATACGCAGTATTTT. V usage is TRBV10-1 and J usage is TRBJ2-3, with a tentative D call TRBD2 (7 bases). Trimming took off 2 bases at V and 7 bases at J, with 10 bases between the two ends. Germline lookup yields CDR1 WNHNN and CDR2 SYGVQD (reference sequence). This CDR3 comprises 13 residues.

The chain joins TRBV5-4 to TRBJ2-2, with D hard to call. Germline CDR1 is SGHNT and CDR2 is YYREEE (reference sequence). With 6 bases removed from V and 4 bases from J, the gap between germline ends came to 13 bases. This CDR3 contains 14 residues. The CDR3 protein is CASNKGFGTGELFF. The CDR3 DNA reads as TGTGCCAGCAACAAGGGTTTTGGCACCGGGGAGCTGTTTTTT.

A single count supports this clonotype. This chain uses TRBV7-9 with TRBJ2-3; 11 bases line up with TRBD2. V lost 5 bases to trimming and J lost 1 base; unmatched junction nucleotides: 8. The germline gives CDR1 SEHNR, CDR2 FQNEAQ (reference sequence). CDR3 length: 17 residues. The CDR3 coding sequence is TGTGCCAGCAGCCCAGATTATAGCGGGGGGGGCACAGATACGCAGTATTTT. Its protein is CASSPDYSGGGTDTQYF.

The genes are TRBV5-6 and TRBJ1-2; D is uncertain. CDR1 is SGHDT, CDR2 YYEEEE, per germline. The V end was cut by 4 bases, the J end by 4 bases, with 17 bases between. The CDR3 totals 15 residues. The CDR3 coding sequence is TGTGCCAGCAGCCGGCGGGGTGTTGGGTTCTATGGCTACACCTTC. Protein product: CASSRRGVGFYGYTF.

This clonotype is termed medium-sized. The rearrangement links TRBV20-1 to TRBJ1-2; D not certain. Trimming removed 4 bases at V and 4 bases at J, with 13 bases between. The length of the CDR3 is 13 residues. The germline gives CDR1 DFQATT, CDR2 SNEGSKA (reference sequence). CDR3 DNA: TGCAGTGCTAAGGACTGGGCTGGCTATGGCTACACCTTC. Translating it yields CSAKDWAGYGYTF.

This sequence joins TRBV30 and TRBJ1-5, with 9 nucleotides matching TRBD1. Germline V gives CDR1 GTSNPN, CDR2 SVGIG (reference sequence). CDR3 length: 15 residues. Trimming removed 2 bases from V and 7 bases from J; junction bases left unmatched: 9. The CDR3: CAWSRRDRAHQPQHF. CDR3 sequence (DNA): TGTGCCTGGAGTCGCCGGGACAGGGCGCACCAGCCCCAGCATTTT. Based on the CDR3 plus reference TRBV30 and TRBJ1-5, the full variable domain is SQTIHQWPATLVQPVGSPLSLECTVEGTSNPNLYWYRQAAGRGLQLLFYSVGIGQISSEVPQNLSASRPQDRQFILSSKKLLLSDSGFYLCAWSRRDRAHQPQHFGDGTRLSIL.

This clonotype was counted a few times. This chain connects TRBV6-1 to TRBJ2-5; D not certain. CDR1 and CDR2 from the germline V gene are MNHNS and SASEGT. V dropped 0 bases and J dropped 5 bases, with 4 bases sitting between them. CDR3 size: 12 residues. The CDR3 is CASSEARETQYF. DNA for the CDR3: TGTGCCAGCAGTGAAGCCAGGGAGACCCAGTACTTC.

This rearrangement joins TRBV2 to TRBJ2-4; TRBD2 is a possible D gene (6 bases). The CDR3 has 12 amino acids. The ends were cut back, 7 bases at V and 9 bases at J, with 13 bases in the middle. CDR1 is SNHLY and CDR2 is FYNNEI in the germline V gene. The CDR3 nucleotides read TGTGCCAGCAACCTCAGGGAGGCCATTCAGTACTTC. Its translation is CASNLREAIQYF. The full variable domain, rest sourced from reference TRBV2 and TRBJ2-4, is EPEVTQTPSHQVTQMGQEVILRCVPISNHLYFYWYRQILGQKVEFLVSFYNNEISEKSEIFDDQFSVERPDGSNFTLKIRSTKLEDSAMYFCASNLREAIQYFGAGTRLSVL.

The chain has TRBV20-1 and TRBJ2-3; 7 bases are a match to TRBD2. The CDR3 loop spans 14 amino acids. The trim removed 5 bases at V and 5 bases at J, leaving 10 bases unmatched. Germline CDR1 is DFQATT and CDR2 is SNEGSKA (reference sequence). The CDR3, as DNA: TGCAGTGCTCCTGGGGCGGGGGTGAGAGATACGCAGTATTTT. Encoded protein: CSAPGAGVRDTQYF.

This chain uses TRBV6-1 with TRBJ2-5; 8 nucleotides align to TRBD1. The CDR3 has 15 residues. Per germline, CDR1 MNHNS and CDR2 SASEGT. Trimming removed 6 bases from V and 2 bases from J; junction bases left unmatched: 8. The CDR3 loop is CASSPTGGTQETQYF. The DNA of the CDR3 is TGTGCCAGCAGCCCAACAGGGGGTACACAAGAGACCCAGTACTTC.

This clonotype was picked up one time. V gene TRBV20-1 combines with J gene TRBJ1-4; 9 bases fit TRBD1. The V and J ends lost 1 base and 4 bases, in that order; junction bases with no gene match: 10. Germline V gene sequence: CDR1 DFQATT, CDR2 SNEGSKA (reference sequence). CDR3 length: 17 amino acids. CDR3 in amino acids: CSARGTGARGFNEKLFF. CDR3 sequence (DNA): TGCAGTGCTAGAGGGACAGGGGCCCGGGGTTTTAATGAAAAACTGTTTTTT.

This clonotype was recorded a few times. The CDR3 coding sequence is TGTGCCATCAGTGCGGACCGGGACAGGAACTACGAGCAGTACTTC. It encodes CAISADRDRNYEQYF. The chain uses TRBV10-3 and TRBJ2-7; 8 nucleotides line up with TRBD1. The length of the CDR3 is 15 residues. CDR1 is ENHRY, CDR2 SYGVKD, per germline. Losses at the gene ends were 4 bases for V and 3 bases for J; bases not matched to a gene: 8.

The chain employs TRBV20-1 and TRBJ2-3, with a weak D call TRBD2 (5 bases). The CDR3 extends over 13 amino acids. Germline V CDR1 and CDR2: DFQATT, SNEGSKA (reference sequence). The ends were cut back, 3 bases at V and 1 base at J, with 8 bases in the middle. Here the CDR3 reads CSARVGGTDTQYF. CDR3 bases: TGCAGTGCTAGGGTCGGGGGCACAGATACGCAGTATTTT.

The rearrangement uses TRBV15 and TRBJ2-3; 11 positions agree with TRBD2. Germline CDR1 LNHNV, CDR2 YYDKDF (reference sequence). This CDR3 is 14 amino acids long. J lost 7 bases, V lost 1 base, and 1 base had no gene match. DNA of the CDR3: TGTGCCACCAGCAGAGCTAGCGGGGGGAATACGCAGTATTTT. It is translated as CATSRASGGNTQYF.

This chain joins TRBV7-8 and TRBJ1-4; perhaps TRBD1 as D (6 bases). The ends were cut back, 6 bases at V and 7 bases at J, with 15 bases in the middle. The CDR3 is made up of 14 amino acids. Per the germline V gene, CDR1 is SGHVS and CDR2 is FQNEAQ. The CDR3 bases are TGTGCCAGCAGGGTGAGGGGGGGCAGTGAAAAACTGTTTTTT. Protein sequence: CASRVRGGSEKLFF.

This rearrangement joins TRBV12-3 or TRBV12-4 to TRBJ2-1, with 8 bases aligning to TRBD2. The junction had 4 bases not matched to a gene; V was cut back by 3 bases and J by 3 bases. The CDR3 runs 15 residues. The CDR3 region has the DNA TGTGCCAGCAGTTTTGGAAGCGGGGGCTACAATGAGCAGTTCTTC. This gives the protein CASSFGSGGYNEQFF.